This TCR beta chain was profiled in a study of T cell responses to AZD1222 COVID-19 vaccine. Notes on this clone: What it binds is not known.

The study's findings and limits: Within unmutated variant regions lay the reported targets of nearly half of spike-specific TCRs. Spike-wide vaccine-associated CD4 TCRs dominated at 160-218 and 743-854. White British ancestry dominated among donors, who included more females, and clonal diversity was possibly underestimated.

Profiling relied on immunoSEQ multiplex PCR, and the TCRdb table lists in-frame clones only, not all of them. The sample has roughly 85,000 clones; 90% are singletons. V lost 0 bases and J 4 bases, leaving 7 bases between the germline ends. This CDR3 comprises 14 residues. The germline gives CDR1 SGHNT, CDR2 YYREEE (reference sequence). V is TRBV5-4 and J is TRBJ1-4; D possibly corresponds to TRBD1 (5 bases). The receptor comes from an adult who received the AZD1222 COVID-19 vaccine. The sequencing used peripheral blood, collected 28 days after the second AZD1222 dose. This CDR3 reads CASSLAGINEKLFF. The DNA for the CDR3 is TGTGCCAGCAGCTTGGCAGGGATTAATGAAAAACTGTTTTTT.